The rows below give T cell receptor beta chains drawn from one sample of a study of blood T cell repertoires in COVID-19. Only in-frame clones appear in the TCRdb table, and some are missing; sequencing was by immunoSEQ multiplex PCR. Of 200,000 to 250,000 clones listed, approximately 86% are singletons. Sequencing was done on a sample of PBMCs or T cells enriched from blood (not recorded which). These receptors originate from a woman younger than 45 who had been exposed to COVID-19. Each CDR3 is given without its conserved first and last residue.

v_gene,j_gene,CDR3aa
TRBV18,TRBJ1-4,ASSRTGSEKLF
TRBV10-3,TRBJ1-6,AISEWRAADSPLH
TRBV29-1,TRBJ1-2,SVRSGTSLYGYT
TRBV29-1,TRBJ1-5,SVEGGFNQPQH
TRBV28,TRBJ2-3,ASIASSTDTQY
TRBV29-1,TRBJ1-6,SVTLGQGGDSPLH
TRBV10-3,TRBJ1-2,AIRLDRGNYGYT
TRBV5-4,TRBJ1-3,ASSSAGVRSGNTIY
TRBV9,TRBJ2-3,ASSVGTSGGARDTQY
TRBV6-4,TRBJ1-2,ASAHPYGSYGYT